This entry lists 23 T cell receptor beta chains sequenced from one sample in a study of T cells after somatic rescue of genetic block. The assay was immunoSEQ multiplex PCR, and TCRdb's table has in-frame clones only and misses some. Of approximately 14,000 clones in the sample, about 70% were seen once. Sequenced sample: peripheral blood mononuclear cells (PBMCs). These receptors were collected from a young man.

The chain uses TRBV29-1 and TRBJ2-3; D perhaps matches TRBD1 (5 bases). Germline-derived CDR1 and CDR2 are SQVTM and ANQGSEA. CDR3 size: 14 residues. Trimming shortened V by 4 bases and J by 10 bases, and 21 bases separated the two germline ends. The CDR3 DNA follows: TGCAGCGTTGGCCTTCTTCTTACAGGTTCTTCGCAGTATTTT. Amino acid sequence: CSVGLLLTGSSQYF.

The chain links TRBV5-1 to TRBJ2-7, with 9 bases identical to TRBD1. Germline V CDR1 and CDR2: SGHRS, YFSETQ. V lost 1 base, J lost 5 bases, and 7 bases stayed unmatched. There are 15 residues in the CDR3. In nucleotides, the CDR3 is TGCGCCAGCAGCTTGCGACAGGGGGAGAGAAACGAGCAGTACTTC. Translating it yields CASSLRQGERNEQYF.

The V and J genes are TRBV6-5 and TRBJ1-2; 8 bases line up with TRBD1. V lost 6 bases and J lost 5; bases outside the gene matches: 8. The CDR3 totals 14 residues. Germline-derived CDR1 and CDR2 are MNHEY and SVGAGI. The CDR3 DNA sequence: TGTGCCAGCAGACCGACAGGGGCCGGGTATGGCTACACCTTC. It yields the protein CASRPTGAGYGYTF.

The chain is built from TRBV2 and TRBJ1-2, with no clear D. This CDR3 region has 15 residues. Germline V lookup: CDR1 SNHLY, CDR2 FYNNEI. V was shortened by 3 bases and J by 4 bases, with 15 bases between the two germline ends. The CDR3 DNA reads TGTGCCAGCAGTGACCGGGAATTACCTGGCTATGGCTACACCTTC. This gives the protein CASSDRELPGYGYTF.

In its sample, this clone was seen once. The CDR3 DNA reads as TGTGCCAGTAGTAAAGGGGGACTAGCGGTCACCGGGGAGCTGTTTTTT. It codes for CASSKGGLAVTGELFF. This chain uses TRBV19 with TRBJ2-2; 11 nucleotides agree with TRBD2. Germline V gene sequence: CDR1 LNHDA, CDR2 SQIVND (reference sequence). V gave up 4 bases and J gave up 4 bases; unmatched junction bases: 5. This CDR3 has 16 residues.

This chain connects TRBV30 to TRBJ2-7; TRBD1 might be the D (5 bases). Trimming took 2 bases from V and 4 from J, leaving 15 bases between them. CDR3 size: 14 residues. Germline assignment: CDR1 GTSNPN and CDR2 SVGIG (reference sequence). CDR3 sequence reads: CAWSRQRGGYEQYF. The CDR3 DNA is TGTGCCTGGAGTCGACAGAGAGGTGGTTACGAGCAGTACTTC.

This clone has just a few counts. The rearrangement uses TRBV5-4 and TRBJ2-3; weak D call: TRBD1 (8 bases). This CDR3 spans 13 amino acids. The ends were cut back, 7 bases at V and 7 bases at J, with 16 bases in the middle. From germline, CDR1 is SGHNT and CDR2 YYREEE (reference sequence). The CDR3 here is CASRTGGGNTQYF. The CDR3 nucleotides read TGTGCCAGCCGTACAGGGGGAGGGAATACGCAGTATTTT.

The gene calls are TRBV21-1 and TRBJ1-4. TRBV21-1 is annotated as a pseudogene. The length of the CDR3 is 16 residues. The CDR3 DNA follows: TGTGCCAGCAGCAAAGAAAAAGGCTCAACTAATGAAAAACTGTTTTTT. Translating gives CASSKEKGSTNEKLFF.

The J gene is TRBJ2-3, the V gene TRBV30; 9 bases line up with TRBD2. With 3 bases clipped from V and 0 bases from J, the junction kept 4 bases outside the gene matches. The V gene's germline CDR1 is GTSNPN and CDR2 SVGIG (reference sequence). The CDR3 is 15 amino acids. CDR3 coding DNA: TGTGCCTGGAGCTCTAGCGGGGTTAGCACAGATACGCAGTATTTT. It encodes CAWSSSGVSTDTQYF.

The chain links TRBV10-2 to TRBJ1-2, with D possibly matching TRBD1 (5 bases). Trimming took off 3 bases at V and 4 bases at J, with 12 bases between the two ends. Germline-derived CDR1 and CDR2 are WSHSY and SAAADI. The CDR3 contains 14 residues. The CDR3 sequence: CASSDHRLRYGYTF. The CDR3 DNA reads TGCGCCAGCAGTGATCACAGGTTGCGCTATGGCTACACCTTC.

CDR3 DNA: TGTGCCAGCAGTGAAAGGGACAGGGGGCGCTTACAGCCCCAGCATTTT. Residues: CASSERDRGRLQPQHF. The genes are TRBV6-1 and TRBJ1-5, with 12 positions matching TRBD1. The CDR3 is 16 amino acids. Germline trimming cut 2 bases from V and 7 bases from J; bases unmatched to any gene: 6. CDR1 and CDR2 (germline): MNHNS, SASEGT.

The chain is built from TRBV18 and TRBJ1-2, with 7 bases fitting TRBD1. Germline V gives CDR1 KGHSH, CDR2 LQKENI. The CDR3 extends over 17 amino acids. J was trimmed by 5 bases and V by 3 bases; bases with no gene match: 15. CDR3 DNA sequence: TGTGCCAGCTCACCTTTACAGGGGTCAACGATGGATTATGGCTACACCTTC. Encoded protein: CASSPLQGSTMDYGYTF.

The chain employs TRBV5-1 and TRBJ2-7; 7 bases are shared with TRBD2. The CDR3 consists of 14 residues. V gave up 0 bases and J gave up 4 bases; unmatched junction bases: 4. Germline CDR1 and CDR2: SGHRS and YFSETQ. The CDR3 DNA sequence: TGCGCCAGCAGCTTGGCGATTAGCGGGTACGAGCAGTACTTC. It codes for CASSLAISGYEQYF.

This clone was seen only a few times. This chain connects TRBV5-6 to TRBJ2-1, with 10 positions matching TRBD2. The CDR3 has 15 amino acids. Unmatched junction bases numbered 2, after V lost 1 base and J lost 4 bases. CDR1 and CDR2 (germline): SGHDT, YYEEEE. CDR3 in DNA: TGTGCCAGCAGCTTGCTACTAGCGGGATACAATGAGCAGTTCTTC. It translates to CASSLLLAGYNEQFF.

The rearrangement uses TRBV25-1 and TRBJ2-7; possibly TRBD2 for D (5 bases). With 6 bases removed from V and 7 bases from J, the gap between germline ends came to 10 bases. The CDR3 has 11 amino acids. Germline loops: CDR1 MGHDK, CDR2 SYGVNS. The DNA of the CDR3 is TGTGCCAGCAGAGCCGGGGAGGAGCAGTACTTC. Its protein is CASRAGEEQYF.

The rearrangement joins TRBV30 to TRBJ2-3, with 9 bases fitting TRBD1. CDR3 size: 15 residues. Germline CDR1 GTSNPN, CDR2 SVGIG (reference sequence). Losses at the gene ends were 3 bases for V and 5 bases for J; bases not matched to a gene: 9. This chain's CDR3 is CAWSRTGAYGDTQYF. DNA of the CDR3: TGTGCCTGGAGCCGGACAGGGGCTTATGGAGATACGCAGTATTTT.

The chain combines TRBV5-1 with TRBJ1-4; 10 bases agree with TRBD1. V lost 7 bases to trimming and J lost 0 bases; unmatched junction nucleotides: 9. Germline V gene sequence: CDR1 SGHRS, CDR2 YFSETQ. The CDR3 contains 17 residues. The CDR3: CASGPGQGVATNEKLFF. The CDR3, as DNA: TGCGCCAGCGGGCCCGGACAGGGGGTTGCAACTAATGAAAAACTGTTTTTT. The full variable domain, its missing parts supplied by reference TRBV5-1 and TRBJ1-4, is KAGVTQTPRYLIKTRGQQVTLSCSPISGHRSVSWYQQTPGQGLQFLFEYFSETQRNKGNFPGRFSGRQFSNSRSEMNVSTLELGDSALYLCASGPGQGVATNEKLFFGSGTQLSVL.

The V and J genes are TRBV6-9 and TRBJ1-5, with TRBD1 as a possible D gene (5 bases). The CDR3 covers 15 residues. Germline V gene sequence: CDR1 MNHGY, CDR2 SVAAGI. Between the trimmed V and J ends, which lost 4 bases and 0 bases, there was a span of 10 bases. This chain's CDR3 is CASSLGLHSNQPQHF. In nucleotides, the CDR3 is TGTGCCAGCAGTTTGGGACTGCATAGCAATCAGCCCCAGCATTTT.

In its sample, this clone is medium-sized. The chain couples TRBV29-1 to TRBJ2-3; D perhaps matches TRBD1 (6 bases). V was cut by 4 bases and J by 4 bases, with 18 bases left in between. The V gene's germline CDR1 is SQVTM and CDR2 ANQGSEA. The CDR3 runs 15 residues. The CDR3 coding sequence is TGCAGCGTTGGGGAAGGGGGACACTTTGCAGATACGCAGTATTTT. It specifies CSVGEGGHFADTQYF.

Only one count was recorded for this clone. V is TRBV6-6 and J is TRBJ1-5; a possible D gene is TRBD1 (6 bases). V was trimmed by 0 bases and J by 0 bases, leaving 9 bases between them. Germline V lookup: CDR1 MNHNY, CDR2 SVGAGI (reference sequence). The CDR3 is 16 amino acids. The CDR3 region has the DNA TGTGCCAGCAGTTACTCGATCAGGGGTAGCAATCAGCCCCAGCATTTT. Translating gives CASSYSIRGSNQPQHF.

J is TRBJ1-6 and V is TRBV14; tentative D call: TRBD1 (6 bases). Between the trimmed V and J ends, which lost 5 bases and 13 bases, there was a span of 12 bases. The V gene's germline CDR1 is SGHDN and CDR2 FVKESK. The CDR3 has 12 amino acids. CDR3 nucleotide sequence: TGTGCCAGCAGCGTCGTGGGGGCCCCCCTCCACTTT. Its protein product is CASSVVGAPLHF. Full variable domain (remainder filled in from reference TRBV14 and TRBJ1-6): EAGVTQFPSHSVIEKGQTVTLRCDPISGHDNLYWYRRVMGKEIKFLLHFVKESKQDESGMPNNRFLAERTGGTYSTLKVQPAELEDSGVYFCASSVVGAPLHFGNGTRLTVT.

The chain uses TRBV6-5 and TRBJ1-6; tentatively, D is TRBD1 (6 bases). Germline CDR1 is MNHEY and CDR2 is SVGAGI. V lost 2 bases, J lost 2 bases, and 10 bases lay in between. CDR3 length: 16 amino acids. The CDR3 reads CASSYIPGAYNSPLHF. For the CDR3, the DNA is TGTGCCAGCAGTTACATCCCAGGGGCCTATAATTCACCCCTCCACTTT.

This CDR3 is CASSLSGTSGRNEQFF. As DNA, the CDR3 is TGTGCCAGCAGCCTCTCCGGGACTAGCGGGAGGAATGAGCAGTTCTTC. The genes are TRBV11-2 and TRBJ2-1; 15 bases map to TRBD2. Germline CDR1 reads SGHAT; CDR2 reads FQNNGV. V lost 5 bases, J lost 7 bases, and 6 bases stayed unmatched. The CDR3 loop spans 16 amino acids.